The 22 T cell receptor beta chains reported below all come from one sample, sequenced in a study of T-cell memory formation after mild COVID-19. TCRdb re-called the 5' RACE reads through MiXCR, storing one row per CDR3 protein. The data show roughly 150,000 distinct CDR3 sequences, about 14% seen once. Input material: PBMCs or a T cell subset sorted from them (not recorded which). The receptors were gathered from an adult woman who had mild COVID-19 (a few samples of this study predate the infection). Cell type and time point are not known.

This clonotype was counted a few times. The chain uses TRBV24-1 and TRBJ1-5; perhaps TRBD1 as D (5 bases). CDR3 length: 17 amino acids. Trimming removed 2 bases from V and 6 bases from J, with 19 bases in between. CDR1 and CDR2 from the germline V gene are KGHDR and SFDVKD. The CDR3 reads CATSDSTPNQGGQPQHF. The DNA of the CDR3 is TGTGCCACCAGTGATTCGACGCCAAATCAGGGAGGTCAGCCCCAGCATTTT.

V gene TRBV21-1 combines with J gene TRBJ2-2; the table's D call TRBD1 went unverified against the DNA. TRBV21-1 is annotated as a pseudogene. This CDR3 is built from 16 residues. CDR3 DNA: TGTGCCAGCCGGGACAGGGGTCCCTTGTGCACCGGGGAGCTGTTTTTT. This translates into CASRDRGPLCTGELFF.

The V call is TRBV5-6, the J call TRBJ1-6, with 7 bases matching TRBD1. The germline V gene has CDR1 SGHDT and CDR2 YYEEEE. CDR3 size: 13 residues. V lost 0 bases, J lost 11 bases, and 2 bases stayed unmatched. The CDR3 DNA reads as TGTGCCAGCAGCTTGGCGGGGACAGCACCCCTCCACTTT. It yields the protein CASSLAGTAPLHF.

The chain combines TRBV7-2 with TRBJ2-3, with 9 bases matching TRBD1. With 4 bases clipped from V and 4 bases from J, the junction kept 3 bases outside the gene matches. CDR3 length: 14 residues. Germline CDR1 SGHTA, CDR2 FQGNSA. In nucleotides, the CDR3 is TGTGCCAGCAGCTACGACAGGGGGGCAGATACGCAGTATTTT. This codes for CASSYDRGADTQYF.

The table lists this clonotype with many counts. This rearrangement joins TRBV10-3 to TRBJ1-1; the D gene is possibly TRBD1 (5 bases). V lost 6 bases, J lost 1 base, and 12 bases lay in between. The CDR3 totals 14 residues. From germline, CDR1 is ENHRY and CDR2 SYGVKD. The CDR3 loop reads CAIRGPGRNTEAFF. CDR3 DNA sequence: TGTGCCATCAGGGGGCCGGGCCGGAACACTGAAGCTTTCTTT.

V gene TRBV4-3 combines with J gene TRBJ2-1; TRBD2 might be the D (7 bases). V was clipped by 1 base and J by 10 bases, with 20 bases between them. CDR3 length: 16 amino acids. Per germline, CDR1 LGHNA and CDR2 YSLEER. This CDR3 is CASSQGHGGGGMEQFF. The CDR3, as DNA: TGCGCCAGCAGCCAAGGGCACGGGGGAGGGGGGATGGAGCAGTTCTTC.

This clonotype was seen more than once but under ten times. J is TRBJ2-1 and V is TRBV23-1; 7 bases align to TRBD2. TRBV23-1 is an open reading frame, and its role is uncertain. The length of the CDR3 is 12 residues. With 3 bases clipped from V and 15 bases from J, the junction kept 8 bases outside the gene matches. CDR3 residues: CASSQAGLGAFF. CDR3 nucleotides: TGCGCCAGCAGTCAGGCTGGACTAGGGGCGTTCTTC.

This clonotype was observed a few times. This chain links TRBV5-1 with TRBJ2-7, with unresolved D. V was cut by 2 bases and J by 0 bases, with 12 bases left in between. The CDR3 is 15 amino acids. Germline values: CDR1 SGHRS, CDR2 YFSETQ. The CDR3 DNA sequence: TGCGCCAGCAGCTTAGGAACGCCAAGCTCCTACGAGCAGTACTTC. Amino acid sequence: CASSLGTPSSYEQYF. Full variable domain (missing parts from reference TRBV5-1 and TRBJ2-7): KAGVTQTPRYLIKTRGQQVTLSCSPISGHRSVSWYQQTPGQGLQFLFEYFSETQRNKGNFPGRFSGRQFSNSRSEMNVSTLELGDSALYLCASSLGTPSSYEQYFGPGTRLTVT.

This rearrangement joins TRBV29-1 to TRBJ1-1, with D hard to call. Germline V CDR1 and CDR2: SQVTM, ANQGSEA. Trimming cost V 4 bases and J 5 bases, with 11 bases left between them. The CDR3 is made up of 12 amino acids. The DNA for the CDR3 is TGCAGCGTTGGAAAAGGTAGTACTGAAGCTTTCTTT. Translating it yields CSVGKGSTEAFF.

The chain links TRBV7-3 to TRBJ2-3, with D possibly called TRBD1 or TRBD2 (5 bases each). The CDR3 spans 12 residues. V was shortened by 5 bases and J by 8 bases, with 11 bases between the two germline ends. The V gene's germline CDR1 is SGHTA and CDR2 FQGTGA. In nucleotides, the CDR3 is TGTGCCAGCAGCAGGGGCGCGGGTACGCAGTATTTT. It specifies CASSRGAGTQYF.

This clonotype came up many times. V gene TRBV6-5 combines with J gene TRBJ2-7, with D perhaps matching TRBD2 (6 bases). There are 19 residues in the CDR3. Trimming took 5 bases from V and 3 from J, leaving 29 bases between them. Per germline, CDR1 MNHEY and CDR2 SVGAGI. The CDR3 region is CASSKRGALAVVGGYEQYF. In DNA form, the CDR3 reads TGTGCCAGCAGTAAACGCGGGGCCTTAGCGGTCGTTGGGGGCTACGAGCAGTACTTC.

CDR3 DNA: TGTGCCAGCAGTTTAACCGGGGGAGGGAACACTGAAGCTTTCTTT. Its protein product is CASSLTGGGNTEAFF. The V and J genes are TRBV12-3 or TRBV12-4 and TRBJ1-1, with D tentatively TRBD1 (5 bases). This CDR3 has 15 residues. The ends were cut back, 2 bases at V and 1 base at J, with 11 bases in the middle.

The chain recombines TRBV7-9 with TRBJ2-2, with a weak D call TRBD2 (6 bases). Deletions cut 2 bases from V and 4 bases from J, with 11 bases between. This CDR3 comprises 15 residues. Germline CDR1 reads SEHNR; CDR2 reads FQNEAQ (reference sequence). The CDR3 loop reads CASSLRGVATGELFF. DNA for the CDR3: TGTGCCAGCAGCTTACGCGGGGTCGCCACCGGGGAGCTGTTTTTT.

Only a few counts were recorded for this clonotype. This chain uses TRBV5-1 with TRBJ1-1, with 7 bases lining up with TRBD1. The CDR3 spans 12 residues. With 4 bases clipped from V and 9 bases from J, the junction kept 6 bases outside the gene matches. Germline assignment: CDR1 SGHRS and CDR2 YFSETQ. CDR3 DNA sequence: TGCGCCAGCAGCCAAGACAGGGTAAAAGCTTTCTTT. It yields the protein CASSQDRVKAFF.

CDR3 DNA: TGTGCCAGCAGAGTTTTCCCTTCGGGGGTGAACACTGAAGCTTTCTTT. Protein product: CASRVFPSGVNTEAFF. The V call is TRBV12-3 or TRBV12-4, the J call TRBJ1-1, with a tentative D call TRBD1 (5 bases). The CDR3 runs to 16 residues. V was pared by 6 bases and J by 0 bases, with 17 bases between.

The chain is built from TRBV19 and TRBJ2-7; D might be TRBD2 (5 bases). The length of the CDR3 is 15 residues. CDR1 LNHDA and CDR2 SQIVND come from the germline V gene (reference sequence). The V end lost 5 bases, the J end lost 3 bases, and 17 bases lay between the germline ends. DNA for the CDR3: TGTGCCAGTAGTCCACAAGGACTGTTCGTCTACGAGCAGTACTTC. It yields the protein CASSPQGLFVYEQYF.

A few counts support this clonotype. V gene TRBV5-1 combines with J gene TRBJ1-1; no reliable D call. The CDR3 is made up of 15 amino acids. The V end lost 0 bases, the J end lost 0 bases, and 9 bases lay between the germline ends. Germline V CDR1 and CDR2: SGHRS, YFSETQ. The CDR3 bases are TGCGCCAGCAGCTTGGTCGGGAGAATGAACACTGAAGCTTTCTTT. This translates into CASSLVGRMNTEAFF.

This clonotype showed up just a few times. The chain has TRBV6-5 and TRBJ1-4, with D possibly TRBD1 on 5 matching bases. The germline gives CDR1 MNHEY, CDR2 SVGAGI. V was trimmed by 3 bases and J by 3 bases, leaving 14 bases between them. The CDR3 totals 16 residues. The CDR3 DNA reads as TGTGCCAGCAGTTATGGAGTGGGGGTGGCTAATGAAAAACTGTTTTTT. Its protein product is CASSYGVGVANEKLFF.

The chain is built from TRBV6-6 and TRBJ1-1; D is uncertain. This CDR3 comprises 13 residues. Trimming shortened V by 6 bases and J by 1 base, and 9 bases separated the two germline ends. Per germline, CDR1 MNHNY and CDR2 SVGAGI (reference sequence). The CDR3 sequence: CASRDQSNTEAFF. In nucleotides, the CDR3 is TGTGCCAGCAGGGATCAGTCGAACACTGAAGCTTTCTTT.

The chain joins TRBV29-1 to TRBJ1-2, with 10 bases aligning to TRBD1. The ends lost 6 bases at V and 7 bases at J; junction bases unmatched: 8. The CDR3 sequence is 13 residues long. In germline, CDR1 is SQVTM, CDR2 ANQGSEA. CDR3: CSVKGTGVIGYTF. The CDR3, as DNA: TGCAGCGTCAAAGGGACAGGGGTTATTGGCTACACCTTC.

There are a few counts of this clonotype. The J gene is TRBJ2-3, the V gene TRBV5-1; 11 nucleotides line up with TRBD2. CDR1 SGHRS and CDR2 YFSETQ come from the germline V gene. The CDR3 is 15 amino acids. J lost 5 bases, V lost 2 bases, and 4 bases had no gene match. CDR3 region: CASSLLAGAEDTQYF. CDR3 coding DNA: TGCGCCAGCAGCTTACTAGCGGGGGCCGAAGATACGCAGTATTTT. The full variable domain, its missing parts supplied by reference TRBV5-1 and TRBJ2-3, is KAGVTQTPRYLIKTRGQQVTLSCSPISGHRSVSWYQQTPGQGLQFLFEYFSETQRNKGNFPGRFSGRQFSNSRSEMNVSTLELGDSALYLCASSLLAGAEDTQYFGPGTRLTVL.

CDR3 bases: TGTGCCAGCAGCTTGGACACTTCCAGCAGGGGGCTTGGGAATGAGCAGTTCTTC. This encodes CASSLDTSSRGLGNEQFF. The rearrangement links TRBV5-4 to TRBJ2-1; the match to TRBD1 covers 8 bases. Germline CDR1 SGHNT, CDR2 YYREEE (reference sequence). The CDR3 runs to 18 residues. V shed 0 bases and J 7 bases; nucleotides not matched to a gene: 15.